Presented here are 6 T cell receptor beta chains from one specimen sequenced in a study of cytomegalovirus exposure and HLA in healthy donors. This PCR relied on a set of 60 Vbeta primers and 13 Jbeta primers. Clones were read by immunoSEQ multiplex PCR, and TCRdb kept only the in-frame ones, dropping some. The sample carries roughly 190,000 clones, 79% recorded once. Sequenced input: PBMCs. These receptors were taken from a woman aged 50 to 60 in good health and CMV-seronegative.

This clone turned up a few times. The V call is TRBV29-1, the J call TRBJ1-5; 9 nucleotides agree with TRBD1. Germline V CDR1 and CDR2: SQVTM, ANQGSEA. The trim removed 5 bases at V and 7 bases at J, leaving 6 bases unmatched. The CDR3 is 13 residues long. DNA of the CDR3: TGCAGCGTTTGGGACAGGGAGGGACAGCCCCAGCATTTT. This encodes CSVWDREGQPQHF.

The rearrangement links TRBV6-5 to TRBJ2-2; D is uncertain. Germline V lookup: CDR1 MNHEY, CDR2 SVGAGI. The length of the CDR3 is 14 residues. With 2 bases removed from V and 0 bases from J, the gap between germline ends came to 4 bases. CDR3: CASSYESNTGELFF. The CDR3 coding sequence is TGTGCCAGCAGTTACGAGTCGAACACCGGGGAGCTGTTTTTT.

This clone was observed once. This chain joins TRBV11-2 and TRBJ2-2; D is unresolved. The V gene lost 5 bases and the J gene lost 7 bases, with 8 bases spanning the gap. Germline CDR1 reads SGHAT; CDR2 reads FQNNGV. The CDR3 totals 12 residues. Here the CDR3 DNA reads TGTGCCAGCAGCCTATCAATCGGGGAGCTGTTTTTT. It encodes CASSLSIGELFF.

This clone was observed a few times. The chain couples TRBV27 to TRBJ2-7; 9 nucleotides line up with TRBD2. V dropped 5 bases and J dropped 4; count of bases not matched to a gene: 12. This CDR3 comprises 16 residues. Germline V gives CDR1 MNHEY, CDR2 SMNVEV (reference sequence). The CDR3 sequence: CASSPGVGSGGYEQYF. The CDR3, as DNA: TGTGCCAGCAGTCCCGGGGTTGGTAGCGGGGGATACGAGCAGTACTTC.

The gene calls are TRBV2 and TRBJ1-2, with D perhaps TRBD1 (5 bases). Germline CDR1 reads SNHLY; CDR2 reads FYNNEI. Trimming pared 1 base from V and 4 bases from J, leaving 10 bases between. This CDR3 is 14 amino acids long. The CDR3 DNA reads TGTGCCAGCAGTGAAGACAGGCCGGGCTATGGCTACACCTTC. This sequence encodes CASSEDRPGYGYTF.

V and J are TRBV7-9 and TRBJ2-7; TRBD1 matches at 9 bases. V dropped 7 bases and J dropped 0; count of bases not matched to a gene: 10. Germline CDR1 is SEHNR and CDR2 is FQNEAQ (reference sequence). This CDR3 has 16 residues. CDR3 bases: TGTGCCAGCACCCACACAGGGGGCAGGAGCTCCTACGAGCAGTACTTC. Translation gives CASTHTGGRSSYEQYF.